The 20 T cell receptor beta chains presented below share a single source sample, sequenced in a study of T cell responses to AZD1222 COVID-19 vaccine. Repertoires were generated with immunoSEQ multiplex PCR, while TCRdb's copy carries only in-frame clones and drops some. The table shows about 110,000 clones, with roughly 90% occurring only once. The sequencing here drew on peripheral blood, taken on day 0 of AZD1222 vaccination. The receptors were sampled from an adult in good health.

This chain uses TRBV7-2 with TRBJ2-3, with 8 bases identical to TRBD2. Germline CDR1 is SGHTA and CDR2 is FQGNSA. CDR3 size: 14 residues. V shed 5 bases, J shed 1 base, and the junction held 2 bases outside the gene matches. CDR3 region: CASSPTSGTDTQYF. DNA for the CDR3: TGTGCCAGCAGCCCGACTAGCGGCACAGATACGCAGTATTTT.

This chain links TRBV5-1 with TRBJ1-2; the D gene is possibly TRBD1 (6 bases). From germline, CDR1 is SGHRS and CDR2 YFSETQ. Trimming removed 5 bases from V and 0 bases from J, with 11 bases in between. The CDR3 sequence is 14 residues long. CDR3 residues: CASSQDSPNYGYTF. CDR3 DNA sequence: TGCGCCAGCAGTCAGGACAGTCCTAACTATGGCTACACCTTC.

The V gene is TRBV7-9, the J gene TRBJ1-1, with 8 bases matching TRBD1. The ends lost 5 bases at V and 1 base at J; junction bases unmatched: 3. The CDR3 extends over 14 amino acids. Germline-derived CDR1 and CDR2 are SEHNR and FQNEAQ (reference sequence). This CDR3 reads CASSIGTGNTEAFF. The CDR3 nucleotides are TGTGCCAGCAGCATAGGGACAGGGAACACTGAAGCTTTCTTT.

This chain joins TRBV10-2 and TRBJ2-2, with TRBD1 matching over 7 bases. The ends lost 4 bases at V and 4 bases at J; junction bases unmatched: 15. CDR3 length: 18 amino acids. Germline V CDR1 and CDR2: WSHSY, SAAADI. DNA of the CDR3: TGCGCCAGCAGTGTTGGGAGACAGGGAGTTTCGGGCACCGGGGAGCTGTTTTTT. Its translation: CASSVGRQGVSGTGELFF.

This clone was found a few times. The CDR3 DNA is TGTGCCTGGGGTCCCTCGGGGGCGGAAAAACTGTTTTTT. Translation: CAWGPSGAEKLFF. This sequence joins TRBV30 and TRBJ1-4; D is possibly TRBD1 (6 bases). CDR3 length equals 13 residues. Trimming removed 5 bases at V and 8 bases at J, with 15 bases between. CDR1 is GTSNPN, CDR2 SVGIG, per germline (reference sequence).

The chain carries TRBV5-1 and TRBJ2-2; 7 nucleotides line up with TRBD1. Trimming at V came to 3 bases and at J to 4 bases, leaving 9 bases not matched to a gene. This CDR3 region has 16 residues. In germline, CDR1 is SGHRS, CDR2 YFSETQ. CDR3 DNA sequence: TGCGCCAGCAGCTACACCGGGACAGCGATCACCGGGGAGCTGTTTTTT. Protein: CASSYTGTAITGELFF.

The V and J genes are TRBV10-3 and TRBJ1-1, with D hard to call. CDR1 is ENHRY, CDR2 SYGVKD, per germline. V lost 3 bases, J lost 1 base, and 12 bases lay in between. The CDR3 is 15 amino acids. The CDR3 DNA sequence: TGTGCCATCAGTGATCTCGGTTGGTGGAACACTGAAGCTTTCTTT. As protein: CAISDLGWWNTEAFF.

This chain links TRBV25-1 with TRBJ2-2; no clear D gene. Trimming stripped 4 bases from V and 7 bases from J, with 10 bases between. This CDR3 spans 13 amino acids. CDR1 and CDR2 (germline): MGHDK, SYGVNS. The CDR3 sequence: CASSARRVGELFF. CDR3 sequence (DNA): TGTGCCAGCAGTGCAAGACGTGTCGGGGAGCTGTTTTTT.

CDR3 nucleotides: TGTGCCAGCACCGGGACACCGGGAAACACCATATATTTT. Protein sequence: CASTGTPGNTIYF. The chain uses TRBV12-3 or TRBV12-4 and TRBJ1-3; perhaps TRBD1 as D (6 bases). The CDR3 totals 13 residues. The ends were cut back, 7 bases at V and 4 bases at J, with 11 bases in the middle.

In nucleotides, the CDR3 is TGCGCCAGCAGCCCCGGACAGCGAGATTCACCCCTCCACTTT. It specifies CASSPGQRDSPLHF. The chain links TRBV5-1 to TRBJ1-6, with D maybe TRBD1 (6 bases). The CDR3 spans 14 residues. The V and J ends lost 4 bases and 8 bases respectively, with 13 bases between them. Germline CDR1 and CDR2: SGHRS and YFSETQ.

The gene calls are TRBV28 and TRBJ2-7; D is possibly TRBD2 (6 bases). The V end lost 3 bases, the J end lost 5 bases, and 11 bases lay between the germline ends. Germline-derived CDR1 and CDR2 are MDHEN and SYDVKM. The CDR3 is made up of 13 amino acids. CDR3 coding DNA: TGTGCCAGCAGTTTCGCGGGGAACCACGAGCAGTACTTC. Translated: CASSFAGNHEQYF.

The rearrangement joins TRBV7-3 to TRBJ1-2; the D gene is possibly TRBD1 (6 bases). Germline values: CDR1 SGHTA, CDR2 FQGTGA. Trimming pared 5 bases from V and 2 bases from J, leaving 9 bases between. The CDR3 is 13 residues long. In nucleotides, the CDR3 is TGTGCCAGCAGCCGAGGACAGAACTATGGCTACACCTTC. Translation gives CASSRGQNYGYTF.

This clone occurred once. The genes are TRBV19 and TRBJ2-1, with D possibly being TRBD2 (6 bases). CDR3 length: 16 amino acids. In germline, CDR1 is LNHDA, CDR2 SQIVND (reference sequence). V lost 7 bases, J lost 7 bases, and 23 bases lay in between. As DNA, the CDR3 is TGTGCCAGTACCATCCTTTCCGCCAGTGGGAGGAATGAGCAGTTCTTC. It encodes CASTILSASGRNEQFF.

This chain uses TRBV24-1 with TRBJ2-5; D might be TRBD2 (5 bases). V gave up 3 bases and J gave up 7 bases, with 14 bases separating them. Germline lookup yields CDR1 KGHDR and CDR2 SFDVKD. The CDR3 runs 14 residues. CDR3 residues: CATSDTTREGTQYF. The CDR3 DNA reads TGTGCCACCAGTGATACGACCCGAGAGGGGACCCAGTACTTC.

The chain couples TRBV9 to TRBJ2-1, with 10 bases lining up with TRBD2. The CDR3 covers 18 residues. V was clipped by 3 bases and J by 5 bases; unmatched bases: 14. Germline CDR1 and CDR2: SGDLS and YYNGEE. The CDR3 is CASSADGTSEGINNEQFF. CDR3 nucleotides: TGTGCCAGCAGCGCCGATGGGACTAGCGAAGGTATCAACAATGAGCAGTTCTTC.

The chain combines TRBV3-1 (or the pseudogene TRBV3-2) with TRBJ1-6; tentatively, D is TRBD1 (6 bases). Trimming took off 4 bases at V and 4 bases at J, with 11 bases between the two ends. The V gene's germline CDR1 is LGHDT and CDR2 YNNKEL (reference sequence). This CDR3 is built from 15 residues. CDR3 bases: TGTGCCAGCAGCCTCCCGACAGGATATAATTCACCCCTCCACTTT. Translation gives CASSLPTGYNSPLHF.

The chain uses TRBV9 and TRBJ1-5, with D perhaps TRBD1 (5 bases). This CDR3 has 14 amino acids. The ends were cut back, 5 bases at V and 4 bases at J, with 13 bases in the middle. The V gene's germline CDR1 is SGDLS and CDR2 YYNGEE. The CDR3: CASSGGVRNQPQHF. The CDR3 coding sequence is TGTGCCAGCAGTGGAGGGGTACGAAATCAGCCCCAGCATTTT.

The genes are TRBV7-3 and TRBJ1-6; 7 bases fit TRBD1. The ends lost 2 bases at V and 10 bases at J; junction bases unmatched: 5. This CDR3 region has 14 residues. Germline CDR1 reads SGHTA; CDR2 reads FQGTGA. The CDR3 DNA reads as TGTGCCAGCAGCTTAGGGCAGGGGGGGTCACCCCTCCACTTT. Its translation is CASSLGQGGSPLHF.

The chain has TRBV9 and TRBJ2-7; D may be TRBD1 (7 bases). Trimming shortened V by 4 bases and J by 2 bases, and 16 bases separated the two germline ends. The CDR3 sequence is 15 residues long. Germline V gene lookup returns CDR1 SGDLS and CDR2 YYNGEE. CDR3 bases: TGTGCCAGCAGCTATGCGGGGCAGGGGGCCTACGAGCAGTACTTC. As protein: CASSYAGQGAYEQYF. Variable domain in full (rest from reference TRBV9 and TRBJ2-7): DSGVTQTPKHLITATGQRVTLRCSPRSGDLSVYWYQQSLDQGLQFLIQYYNGEERAKGNILERFSAQQFPDLHSELNLSSLELGDSALYFCASSYAGQGAYEQYFGPGTRLTVT.

J is TRBJ2-1 and V is TRBV20-1, with TRBD2 matching over 8 bases. Germline CDR1 reads DFQATT; CDR2 reads SNEGSKA (reference sequence). This CDR3 contains 14 residues. After removal of 3 bases from V and 9 bases from J, the junction contained 10 bases not matched to a gene. The CDR3 coding sequence is TGCAGTGCTAGTCGGGGACTAGGCCAAGGTGAGCAGTTCTTC. Its protein product is CSASRGLGQGEQFF.